These T cell receptor beta chains were read from a single sample in a study of CD8 T cells in ankylosing spondylitis. TCRdb reprocessed the 5' RACE reads with MiXCR, giving one entry per CDR3 protein. The sample records over 60,000 distinct CDR3 sequences, 5.3% being singletons. Material: blood, either unsorted or a sorted T cell fraction (not recorded which). Receptors were obtained from a male donor with ankylosing spondylitis or in good health (not recorded which). CDR3s include the opening cysteine and the closing phenylalanine or tryptophan. The D gene is left open where the match is weak. Where a row states a size, it is once, few, many or the class of an expanded clone; other rows omit it.

v_gene	j_gene	abundance	d_gene	CDR3aa	CDR3nt
TRBV7-9	TRBJ2-5	NA	NA	CASSFAGLYQETQYF	TGTGCCAGCAGCTTCGCGGGTTTGTACCAAGAGACCCAGTACTTC
TRBV5-1	TRBJ2-5	many	NA	CASSLASHTQETQYF	TGCGCCAGCAGCTTGGCCTCGCACACCCAAGAGACCCAGTACTTC
TRBV2	TRBJ2-5	many	NA	CAGRQNQETQYF	TGTGCCGGCAGACAGAACCAAGAGACCCAGTACTTC
TRBV12-3/TRBV12-4	TRBJ1-1	many	NA	CASSLKAVNTEAFF	TGTGCCAGCAGTCTTAAAGCGGTGAACACTGAAGCTTTCTTT
TRBV11-3	TRBJ2-7	many	TRBD1	CASSSGQLRNEQYF	TGTGCCAGCAGCTCGGGACAGCTCCGGAACGAGCAGTACTTC
TRBV7-3	TRBJ2-2	many	TRBD2	CASSLFAGGPTGELFF	TGTGCCAGCAGCTTATTTGCGGGGGGGCCCACCGGGGAGCTGTTTTTT
TRBV24-1	TRBJ2-3	many	TRBD2	CATSDAGTSGYTDTQYF	TGTGCCACCAGTGATGCCGGGACTAGCGGCTACACAGATACGCAGTATTTT
TRBV3-1	TRBJ2-7	many	NA	CASSQVSQRKTGYEQYF	TGTGCCAGCAGCCAAGTAAGCCAGAGGAAGACGGGTTACGAGCAGTACTTC
TRBV28	TRBJ1-5	many	TRBD1	CASSTGVRGSNQPQHF	TGTGCCAGCAGTACAGGGGTTCGGGGAAGCAATCAGCCCCAGCATTTT
TRBV5-1	TRBJ1-4	many	NA	CASSSGTTEGVEKLFF	TGCGCCAGCAGCTCGGGAACGACAGAAGGGGTAGAAAAACTGTTTTTT
TRBV18	TRBJ2-1	many	NA	CASSPPTAGYNEQFF	TGTGCCAGCTCACCACCAACAGCTGGATACAATGAGCAGTTCTTC
TRBV24-1	TRBJ2-6	many	NA	CATSERAYGSGANVLTF	TGTGCCACCAGTGAACGGGCCTATGGCTCTGGGGCCAACGTCCTGACTTTC
TRBV5-1	TRBJ2-5	many	NA	CASSLDGVSETQYF	TGCGCCAGCAGCTTGGATGGGGTTTCCGAGACCCAGTACTTC
TRBV20-1	TRBJ2-2	many	NA	CSASTWGTGELFF	TGCAGTGCTAGTACTTGGGGTACCGGGGAGCTGTTTTTT
TRBV6-1	TRBJ2-6	many	NA	CASSQKDSSGANVLTF	TGTGCCAGCAGCCAAAAGGACAGCTCTGGGGCCAACGTCCTGACTTTC
TRBV7-3	TRBJ2-2	many	NA	CASSLLGQGTGELFF	TGTGCCAGCAGCTTACTGGGACAAGGCACCGGGGAGCTGTTTTTT
TRBV5-1	TRBJ1-6	many	TRBD1	CASSSDRGQSPLHF	TGCGCCAGCAGTTCCGACAGGGGACAATCACCCCTCCACTTT
TRBV9	TRBJ1-2	NA	TRBD1	CASSTETGSRFGYTF	TGTGCCAGCAGCACCGAGACAGGGTCTAGGTTTGGCTACACCTTC
TRBV4-2	TRBJ2-2	many	NA	CASSQYMNTGELFF	TGTGCCAGCAGCCAATACATGAACACCGGGGAGCTGTTTTTT
TRBV7-8	TRBJ2-3	many	NA	CASSSLRGVSTDTQYF	TGTGCCAGCAGCTCGTTGAGAGGGGTGAGCACAGATACGCAGTATTTT
TRBV7-2	TRBJ1-1	many	NA	CASSLAVRDTEAFF	TGTGCCAGCAGCTTAGCGGTTAGGGACACTGAAGCTTTCTTT
TRBV6-2/TRBV6-3	TRBJ1-1	many	NA	CASWGRVVNTEAFF	TGTGCCAGCTGGGGCCGGGTCGTGAACACTGAAGCTTTCTTT
TRBV7-2	TRBJ1-2	NA	NA	CASRPSGFTSGYTF	TGTGCCAGCAGACCCTCGGGCTTCACATCCGGCTACACCTTC
TRBV7-9	TRBJ2-1	NA	NA	CASSLSDNEQFF	TGTGCCAGCAGCCTCAGTGACAATGAGCAGTTCTTC
TRBV28	TRBJ2-1	many	NA	CASSLWGDSYNEQFF	TGTGCCAGCAGTTTATGGGGTGACTCCTACAATGAGCAGTTCTTC
TRBV12-3/TRBV12-4	TRBJ2-7	many	NA	CASSSTMYPFEQYF	TGTGCCAGCAGTTCCACAATGTATCCCTTCGAGCAGTACTTC
TRBV5-1	TRBJ2-1	many	NA	CASSSNMDNEQFF	TGCGCCAGCAGCTCTAACATGGACAATGAGCAGTTCTTC
TRBV2	TRBJ1-5	many	NA	CASSDIVGQPQHF	TGTGCCAGCAGTGACATAGTCGGGCAGCCCCAGCATTTT
TRBV18	TRBJ2-1	many	TRBD1	CAISLPEGTGVHNEQFF	TGTGCCATCTCACTACCTGAAGGGACAGGGGTACACAATGAGCAGTTCTTC
TRBV9	TRBJ2-5	many	TRBD2	CASSVESSGGAATQYF	TGTGCCAGCAGCGTCGAATCTAGCGGGGGGGCCGCCACCCAGTACTTC
TRBV5-1	TRBJ2-2	many	NA	CASMLRRDDTGELFF	TGCGCCAGCATGCTAAGGAGGGATGATACCGGGGAGCTGTTTTTT
TRBV9	TRBJ1-6	many	TRBD1	CASSETGSSPLHF	TGTGCCAGCAGCGAGACAGGGAGTTCACCCCTCCACTTT
TRBV7-9	TRBJ2-1	few	NA	CASSLVPTTYNEQFF	TGTGCCAGCAGCTTAGTTCCGACTACCTACAATGAGCAGTTCTTC
TRBV3-1	TRBJ1-1	many	NA	CASSQERRRNTEAFF	TGTGCCAGCAGCCAAGAGAGGCGACGGAACACTGAAGCTTTCTTT
TRBV3-1	TRBJ1-6	many	NA	CASSQSQGLPLHF	TGTGCCAGCAGCCAATCACAGGGCTTACCCCTCCACTTT
TRBV4-1	TRBJ2-7	many	TRBD2	CASSLGLAYEQYF	TGCGCCAGCAGCTTAGGACTAGCCTACGAGCAGTACTTC
TRBV5-1	TRBJ2-7	many	NA	CASSLDPGSYEQYF	TGCGCCAGCAGCTTGGATCCGGGCTCCTACGAGCAGTACTTC
TRBV28	TRBJ1-6	many	NA	CASSLHRSSYNSPLHF	TGTGCCAGCAGTTTGCACAGGAGCTCCTATAATTCACCCCTCCACTTT
TRBV6-5	TRBJ1-4	many	TRBD1	CASSSGQGARGEKLFF	TGTGCCAGCAGCTCGGGACAGGGGGCGCGAGGTGAAAAACTGTTTTTT
TRBV12-3/TRBV12-4	TRBJ1-3	many	NA	CACSGDSHGNTIYF	TGTGCCTGTTCTGGGGATTCCCACGGAAACACCATATATTTT
TRBV18	TRBJ2-7	many	NA	CASSPTENYEQYF	TGTGCCAGCTCACCAACAGAAAACTACGAGCAGTACTTC
TRBV12-3/TRBV12-4	TRBJ2-7	many	NA	CASSLVAYEQYF	TGTGCCAGCAGTTTGGTCGCCTACGAGCAGTACTTC
TRBV25-1	TRBJ2-3	many	NA	CASSVPGLGTDTQYF	TGTGCCAGCAGTGTTCCCGGGTTGGGCACAGATACGCAGTATTTT
TRBV5-1	TRBJ1-4	many	NA	CASSSSGALFF	TGCGCCAGCAGCTCTTCGGGTGCACTGTTTTTT
TRBV2	TRBJ2-1	many	TRBD2	CASRVPLGQRGGNEQFF	TGTGCCAGCAGGGTCCCACTCGGCCAGCGGGGGGGCAATGAGCAGTTCTTC
TRBV21-1	TRBJ1-5	many	NA	CASSSRHFSNQPQHF	TGTGCCAGCAGCAGCCGTCACTTTTCTAATCAGCCCCAGCATTTT
TRBV5-1	TRBJ1-6	many	NA	CASSLTGTNDSPLHF	TGCGCCAGCAGCTTAACCGGGACAAACGACTCACCCCTCCACTTT
TRBV5-6	TRBJ1-1	NA	NA	CASGPGPDQEAFF	TGTGCCAGCGGCCCCGGGCCAGACCAGGAAGCTTTCTTT
TRBV5-1	TRBJ2-3	NA	NA	CASSPPRGTDTQYF	TGCGCCAGCAGCCCTCCTAGAGGAACAGATACGCAGTATTTT
TRBV12-3/TRBV12-4	TRBJ1-5	many	TRBD1	CASSLTGSNQPQHF	TGTGCCAGCAGTTTGACAGGGAGCAATCAGCCCCAGCATTTT
TRBV30	TRBJ1-1	many	NA	CAWRSGTITEAFF	TGTGCCTGGAGAAGCGGGACTATCACTGAAGCTTTCTTT
TRBV9	TRBJ2-1	many	NA	CASSVGSGEQFF	TGTGCCAGCAGCGTAGGTAGCGGTGAGCAGTTCTTC
TRBV20-1	TRBJ2-1	many	TRBD2	CSATGLAVSYNEQFF	TGCAGTGCAACGGGACTAGCGGTATCCTACAATGAGCAGTTCTTC
TRBV7-2	TRBJ1-2	many	NA	CASSSTMIGGYTF	TGTGCCAGCAGCTCCACGATGATCGGTGGCTACACCTTC
TRBV9	TRBJ2-2	many	NA	CASSVRDTGELFF	TGTGCCAGCAGCGTTAGGGATACCGGGGAGCTGTTTTTT